One and the same sample provided the 22 T cell receptor beta chains below, sequenced in a study of T cell changes during pregnancy in multiple sclerosis. The table came from immunoSEQ multiplex PCR; TCRdb's copy has only in-frame clones and leaves some out. Of approximately 92,000 clones in the sample, 92% were seen once. This specimen was peripheral blood, taken in the first trimester of pregnancy. The receptors were gathered from a female donor with multiple sclerosis, enrolled in a pregnancy study.

CDR3 nucleotide sequence: TGTGCCAGCAGCCGCGGGGATGGGGCCTATGAGCAGTTCTTC. This codes for CASSRGDGAYEQFF. V usage is TRBV6-4 and J usage is TRBJ2-1; a possible D gene is TRBD2 (6 bases). The CDR3 runs to 14 residues. Germline-derived CDR1 and CDR2 are MRHNA and SNTAGT. V shed 6 bases and J shed 8 bases, with 17 bases lying between them.

The chain has TRBV5-6 and TRBJ2-7; 9 nucleotides match TRBD1. J lost 2 bases, V lost 2 bases, and 2 bases had no gene match. Germline lookup yields CDR1 SGHDT and CDR2 YYEEEE. CDR3 size: 14 residues. The CDR3 loop is CASSFGTGPYEQYF. CDR3 DNA: TGTGCCAGCAGCTTTGGGACAGGGCCCTACGAGCAGTACTTC.

V is TRBV27 and J is TRBJ2-3, with 9 bases that match TRBD2. J was trimmed by 1 base and V by 5 bases; bases with no gene match: 7. There are 16 residues in the CDR3. In germline, CDR1 is MNHEY, CDR2 SMNVEV (reference sequence). In DNA, the CDR3 is TGTGCCAGCAGTAAACTACTAGCGGGCGGCACAGATACGCAGTATTTT. Residues: CASSKLLAGGTDTQYF.

The rearrangement links TRBV29-1 to TRBJ1-2; 10 bases match TRBD1. This CDR3 is 14 amino acids long. The germline CDR1 and CDR2 sequences are SQVTM and ANQGSEA. Trimming took 6 bases from V and 4 from J; bases not matched to a gene: 8. CDR3 amino acids: CSVLWTGGPYGYTF. In nucleotides, the CDR3 is TGCAGCGTCTTATGGACAGGGGGGCCCTATGGCTACACCTTC.

As concerns this clone: Because the CDR3's place on the DNA is in doubt, the DNA is left out and the CDR3 is given as listed by TCRdb. The J gene is TRBJ2-7, the V gene TRBV21-1; the listed D gene, TRBD2, was not tested against the DNA. TRBV21-1 is a documented pseudogene. From its first to its last residue, the CDR3 has 18 amino acids. CDR3 protein: CASSTRKWGSGSPDEQYF.

The count of this clone is one. The rearrangement uses TRBV2 and TRBJ2-5; the D gene is possibly TRBD2 (5 bases). Trimming removed 7 bases from V and 2 bases from J, with 14 bases in between. The CDR3 covers 14 residues. Germline V gene lookup returns CDR1 SNHLY and CDR2 FYNNEI. The CDR3 here is CASKLRALQETQYF. CDR3 nucleotide sequence: TGTGCCAGCAAGCTGAGGGCTCTTCAAGAGACCCAGTACTTC.

The V and J genes are TRBV10-1 and TRBJ2-7; D not certain. The V and J ends lost 8 bases and 4 bases respectively, with 9 bases between them. Germline lookup yields CDR1 WNHNN and CDR2 SYGVQD (reference sequence). The CDR3 spans 11 residues. The CDR3 coding sequence is TGCGCCAGCGGCGGATCTTACGAGCAGTACTTC. Encoded protein: CASGGSYEQYF.

The CDR3 here is CASSDSGSSYEQYF. CDR3 DNA sequence: TGTGCCAGCAGCGATAGCGGGAGCTCCTACGAGCAGTACTTC. The J gene is TRBJ2-7, the V gene TRBV9; TRBD2 matches 9 bases. Germline CDR1 reads SGDLS; CDR2 reads YYNGEE. Trimming cost V 3 bases and J 0 bases; bases outside gene matches: 1. The length of the CDR3 is 14 residues.

The chain carries TRBV4-3 and TRBJ2-7; 14 nucleotides match TRBD2. The CDR3 runs to 15 residues. CDR1 is LGHNA and CDR2 is YSLEER in the germline V gene. Trimming at V came to 4 bases and at J to 3 bases, leaving 2 bases not matched to a gene. CDR3: CASSPGTSGGYEQYF. The CDR3 nucleotides read TGCGCCAGCAGCCCTGGGACTAGCGGGGGCTACGAGCAGTACTTC.

This chain links TRBV28 with TRBJ1-1; D is possibly TRBD1 (5 bases). The CDR3 has 14 amino acids. The germline gives CDR1 MDHEN, CDR2 SYDVKM. Between the trimmed V and J ends, which lost 3 bases and 5 bases, there was a span of 13 bases. This CDR3 is CASSFSWGGTEAFF. CDR3 DNA: TGTGCCAGCAGTTTTTCGTGGGGGGGAACTGAAGCTTTCTTT.

J is TRBJ2-1 and V is TRBV2, with TRBD2 matching 15 bases. The CDR3 is 19 amino acids. In germline, CDR1 is SNHLY, CDR2 FYNNEI. After removal of 3 bases from V and 2 bases from J, the junction contained 8 bases not matched to a gene. The CDR3 is CASSDGPGLAGGPYNEQFF. As DNA, the CDR3 is TGTGCCAGCAGTGATGGGCCGGGACTAGCGGGAGGACCCTACAATGAGCAGTTCTTC.

This chain uses TRBV5-6 with TRBJ2-5, with D perhaps TRBD2 (5 bases). The length of the CDR3 is 15 residues. In germline, CDR1 is SGHDT, CDR2 YYEEEE. The V and J ends lost 3 bases and 2 bases respectively, with 14 bases between them. DNA for the CDR3: TGTGCCAGCAGCTCCAAAAGGAGGAGGCAAGAGACCCAGTACTTC. This encodes CASSSKRRRQETQYF.

The chain carries TRBV6-5 and TRBJ2-1; 7 bases match TRBD1. Losses at the gene ends were 4 bases for V and 6 bases for J; bases not matched to a gene: 12. The CDR3 runs to 16 residues. Germline CDR1 and CDR2: MNHEY and SVGAGI. The CDR3: CASSSRQGVYPNEQFF. CDR3 bases: TGTGCCAGCAGTTCGCGACAGGGTGTATACCCCAATGAGCAGTTCTTC.

The CDR3 DNA reads TGCGCCAGCAGCTTGGCATGGGGGCGAGATACTGAAGCTTTCTTT. Its translation: CASSLAWGRDTEAFF. This chain connects TRBV5-1 to TRBJ1-1; possibly TRBD1 for D (6 bases). The CDR3 spans 15 residues. Per the germline V gene, CDR1 is SGHRS and CDR2 is YFSETQ. Trimming stripped 0 bases from V and 5 bases from J, with 14 bases between.

The rearrangement links TRBV6-5 to TRBJ2-1; TRBD1 might be the D (5 bases). The CDR3 contains 15 residues. Looked up from germline, CDR1 is MNHEY and CDR2 is SVGAGI. Trimming removed 6 bases from V and 7 bases from J, with 19 bases in between. The CDR3, as DNA: TGTGCCAGCAGCCTAAATCTGGGGCGTGGGAATGAGCAGTTCTTC. Amino acids: CASSLNLGRGNEQFF.

The chain is built from TRBV6-5 and TRBJ1-2; TRBD1 aligns across 8 bases. V lost 6 bases and J lost 6; bases outside the gene matches: 9. Germline V gene sequence: CDR1 MNHEY, CDR2 SVGAGI. This CDR3 spans 14 amino acids. In nucleotides, the CDR3 is TGTGCCAGCAGGCCTCAGGGGGCTATACATGGCTACACCTTC. This sequence encodes CASRPQGAIHGYTF.

This chain joins TRBV5-1 and TRBJ2-2; 7 positions match TRBD1. With 1 base clipped from V and 6 bases from J, the junction kept 3 bases outside the gene matches. The CDR3 covers 14 residues. Germline lookup yields CDR1 SGHRS and CDR2 YFSETQ. The CDR3 loop is CASSLQGGAGELFF. CDR3 coding DNA: TGCGCCAGCAGCTTGCAAGGGGGCGCCGGGGAGCTGTTTTTT.

This clone was seen just once. The rearrangement joins TRBV27 to TRBJ2-7, with 9 bases lining up with TRBD1. This CDR3 comprises 12 residues. The trim removed 10 bases at V and 5 bases at J, leaving 6 bases unmatched. Germline CDR1 reads MNHEY; CDR2 reads SMNVEV (reference sequence). CDR3 coding DNA: TGTGCCACTGGACAGGGGTGGGACGAGCAGTACTTC. It specifies CATGQGWDEQYF.

J is TRBJ1-1 and V is TRBV9; D ambiguous. This CDR3 contains 14 residues. V was trimmed by 4 bases and J by 3 bases, leaving 13 bases between them. Germline CDR1 SGDLS, CDR2 YYNGEE. CDR3 in amino acids: CASSLELGDTEAFF. CDR3 bases: TGTGCCAGCAGCTTAGAACTCGGAGACACTGAAGCTTTCTTT.

This clone was seen just once. This rearrangement joins TRBV25-1 to TRBJ2-7; TRBD2 aligns across 7 bases. V dropped 8 bases and J dropped 1; count of bases not matched to a gene: 11. The CDR3 runs to 15 residues. Germline CDR1 is MGHDK and CDR2 is SYGVNS. The CDR3 spells CASAPQGGRSYEQYF. In DNA form, the CDR3 reads TGTGCCAGCGCCCCCCAGGGAGGGCGATCCTACGAGCAGTACTTC.

V is TRBV9 and J is TRBJ1-1; tentatively, D is TRBD1 (6 bases). V lost 3 bases and J lost 6, with 15 bases in between. The CDR3 spans 14 residues. Germline V gene data show CDR1 as SGDLS and CDR2 as YYNGEE. This CDR3 reads CASSAGHLKAEAFF. The CDR3 nucleotides are TGTGCCAGCAGCGCGGGACACCTGAAGGCTGAAGCTTTCTTT.

The J gene is TRBJ1-3, the V gene TRBV10-3; 7 nucleotides agree with TRBD1. The CDR3 loop spans 14 amino acids. J was trimmed by 3 bases and V by 10 bases; bases with no gene match: 9. Germline CDR1 and CDR2: ENHRY and SYGVKD. For the CDR3, the DNA is TGTGCCACCCCAGGCGACAGGGTTGGAAACACCATATATTTT. Translated, it gives CATPGDRVGNTIYF.